The rows below give T cell receptor beta chains drawn from one sample of a study of OX40 agonist ivuxolimab in advanced cancers. Clones were sequenced by immunoSEQ multiplex PCR, and TCRdb holds only the in-frame ones, with some missing. This table has tens of thousands of clones, approximately 84% appearing once. Material: CD4+ or CD8+ T cells sorted from blood, obtained in a trial of the OX40 agonist ivuxolimab. These receptors originate from an adult with an advanced solid tumor such as melanoma, head and neck, liver or kidney cancer. The CDR3 runs from the conserved cysteine through the conserved F or W. Each record gives: J gene, CDR3 length, D gene, V gene, clone size, CDR3 DNA, CDR3 protein. D genes are given only for firm matches. Size tells how often a clone was seen (once, few, many) or the class of an expanded clone, and some rows leave it out.

j_call: TRBJ2-5
cdr3_length: 14
d_call: -
v_call: TRBV4-3
clone_size: -
cdr3_nt: TGCGCCAGCAGCCAAGATACCGGGAAAGAGACCCAGTACTTC
cdr3_aa: CASSQDTGKETQYF

j_call: TRBJ1-3
cdr3_length: 19
d_call: TRBD1
v_call: TRBV9
clone_size: -
cdr3_nt: TGTGCCAGCAGCGTTTCTACAACGGGACAGGGTATTTCTGGAAACACCATATATTTT
cdr3_aa: CASSVSTTGQGISGNTIYF

j_call: TRBJ2-7
cdr3_length: 14
d_call: -
v_call: TRBV2
clone_size: once
cdr3_nt: TGTGCCAGCAGACAGGACCGGGGGTCCTACGAGCAGTACTTC
cdr3_aa: CASRQDRGSYEQYF

j_call: TRBJ2-7
cdr3_length: 13
d_call: -
v_call: TRBV9
clone_size: -
cdr3_nt: TGTGCCAGCAGCGTAAGCACCCTAGCCGAGCAGTACTTC
cdr3_aa: CASSVSTLAEQYF

j_call: TRBJ2-1
cdr3_length: 14
d_call: -
v_call: TRBV6-6
clone_size: few
cdr3_nt: TGTGCCAGCAGTTACGGACCCCGAGGGGGTGAGCAGTTCTTC
cdr3_aa: CASSYGPRGGEQFF

j_call: TRBJ2-7
cdr3_length: 12
d_call: -
v_call: TRBV5-1
clone_size: once
cdr3_nt: TGCGCCAGCAGCTTGTCCCCCTACGAGCAGTACTTC
cdr3_aa: CASSLSPYEQYF

j_call: TRBJ2-3
cdr3_length: 15
d_call: TRBD2
v_call: TRBV10-1
clone_size: few
cdr3_nt: TGCGCCAGCAGTGAGGGACTAGCGGGAGCTGATACGCAGTATTTT
cdr3_aa: CASSEGLAGADTQYF

j_call: TRBJ2-5
cdr3_length: 16
d_call: -
v_call: TRBV7-9
clone_size: -
cdr3_nt: TGTGCCAGCAGCTTATTCCCCCGGTCGTACCAAGAGACCCAGTACTTC
cdr3_aa: CASSLFPRSYQETQYF

j_call: TRBJ2-4
cdr3_length: 16
d_call: TRBD2
v_call: TRBV7-2
clone_size: once
cdr3_nt: TGTGCCAGCAGTTCCCCGACTAGCGGCCCACAAAACATTCAGTACTTC
cdr3_aa: CASSSPTSGPQNIQYF

j_call: TRBJ1-2
cdr3_length: 14
d_call: -
v_call: TRBV6-1
clone_size: -
cdr3_nt: TGTGCCAGCAGTGAAGATCGGGGTCGGAATGGCTACACCTTC
cdr3_aa: CASSEDRGRNGYTF

j_call: TRBJ2-1
cdr3_length: 12
d_call: -
v_call: TRBV14
clone_size: -
cdr3_nt: TGTGCCAGCAGCCAAAATATGAATGAGCAGTTCTTC
cdr3_aa: CASSQNMNEQFF

j_call: TRBJ2-3
cdr3_length: 15
d_call: -
v_call: TRBV4-1
clone_size: -
cdr3_nt: TGCGCCAGCAGCCAGGCCCCCGCGGACACAGATACGCAGTATTTT
cdr3_aa: CASSQAPADTDTQYF

j_call: TRBJ1-4
cdr3_length: 16
d_call: TRBD1
v_call: TRBV4-3
clone_size: -
cdr3_nt: TGCGCCAGCAGCCACAGAACCGGGACAGGGGATGAAAAACTGTTTTTT
cdr3_aa: CASSHRTGTGDEKLFF

j_call: TRBJ2-1
cdr3_length: 14
d_call: TRBD1
v_call: TRBV5-6
clone_size: -
cdr3_nt: TGTGCCAGCAGCTTGGGGACAGGTTACAATGAGCAGTTCTTC
cdr3_aa: CASSLGTGYNEQFF

j_call: TRBJ2-2
cdr3_length: 16
d_call: -
v_call: TRBV10-1
clone_size: -
cdr3_nt: TGCGCCAGCAGTTCTCCGGGACTGGGGAACACCGGGGAGCTGTTTTTT
cdr3_aa: CASSSPGLGNTGELFF

j_call: TRBJ2-2
cdr3_length: 13
d_call: -
v_call: TRBV6-5
clone_size: -
cdr3_nt: TGTGCCAGCAGTTACTCGAATTCCGGGGAGCTGTTTTTT
cdr3_aa: CASSYSNSGELFF

j_call: TRBJ2-7
cdr3_length: 15
d_call: TRBD2
v_call: TRBV7-9
clone_size: -
cdr3_nt: TGTGCCAGCAGCCCAGGACTAGCGGGACTAGACGAGCAGTACTTC
cdr3_aa: CASSPGLAGLDEQYF

j_call: TRBJ2-1
cdr3_length: 16
d_call: TRBD2
v_call: TRBV4-2
clone_size: medium-sized
cdr3_nt: TGTGCCAGCAGCCAAGGGACTAGCGGGGCGTACAATGAGCAGTTCTTC
cdr3_aa: CASSQGTSGAYNEQFF

j_call: TRBJ1-6
cdr3_length: 14
d_call: -
v_call: TRBV2
clone_size: -
cdr3_nt: TGTGCCAGCAGTCGTGACTCCTATAATTCACCCCTCCACTTT
cdr3_aa: CASSRDSYNSPLHF

j_call: TRBJ1-5
cdr3_length: 18
d_call: TRBD1
v_call: TRBV5-1
clone_size: -
cdr3_nt: TGCGCCAGCAGCATCGGGACAGGGGACACTTGGAGCAATCAGCCCCAGCATTTT
cdr3_aa: CASSIGTGDTWSNQPQHF

j_call: TRBJ2-7
cdr3_length: 15
d_call: TRBD2
v_call: TRBV7-7
clone_size: -
cdr3_nt: TGTGCCAGCAGCTTAGGTCCAGCGGGAGTCTACGAGCAGTACTTC
cdr3_aa: CASSLGPAGVYEQYF

j_call: TRBJ1-6
cdr3_length: 15
d_call: -
v_call: TRBV27
clone_size: medium-sized
cdr3_nt: TGTGCCAGCAGTTTGGTAGGGAATGTGAATTCACCCCTCCACTTT
cdr3_aa: CASSLVGNVNSPLHF

j_call: TRBJ1-2
cdr3_length: 15
d_call: TRBD1
v_call: TRBV7-2
clone_size: -
cdr3_nt: TGTGCCAGCAGCTTAAACAGGGGGGCGAAGAATGGCTACACCTTC
cdr3_aa: CASSLNRGAKNGYTF

j_call: TRBJ2-1
cdr3_length: 13
d_call: -
v_call: TRBV7-9
clone_size: -
cdr3_nt: TGTGCCAGCAGCTTAGAAAATTGGGGTGAGCAGTTCTTC
cdr3_aa: CASSLENWGEQFF

j_call: TRBJ2-7
cdr3_length: 13
d_call: -
v_call: TRBV2
clone_size: few
cdr3_nt: TGTGCCAGCAGTGTTCGCCCGGGCTACGAGCAGTACTTC
cdr3_aa: CASSVRPGYEQYF

j_call: TRBJ2-2
cdr3_length: 18
d_call: -
v_call: TRBV7-8
clone_size: -
cdr3_nt: TGTGCCAGCAGCACCTTCTCCCGACAGGAATCGAACACCGGGGAGCTGTTTTTT
cdr3_aa: CASSTFSRQESNTGELFF

j_call: TRBJ2-3
cdr3_length: 16
d_call: TRBD2
v_call: TRBV7-9
clone_size: -
cdr3_nt: TGTGCCAGCAGCTCCTGGGGGGGGTCGGACACAGATACGCAGTATTTT
cdr3_aa: CASSSWGGSDTDTQYF

j_call: TRBJ2-2
cdr3_length: 15
d_call: -
v_call: TRBV7-9
clone_size: -
cdr3_nt: TGTGCCAGCAGCTTAGACCGGGACGACACCGGGGAGCTGTTTTTT
cdr3_aa: CASSLDRDDTGELFF

j_call: TRBJ2-1
cdr3_length: 15
d_call: TRBD2
v_call: TRBV5-1
clone_size: -
cdr3_nt: TGCGCCAGCAGCCCTATAGCGGGAGGGCCGAATGAGCAGTTCTTC
cdr3_aa: CASSPIAGGPNEQFF

j_call: TRBJ2-2
cdr3_length: 15
d_call: -
v_call: TRBV6-5
clone_size: -
cdr3_nt: TGTGCCAGCAGTTACTCGTCGGGACCAGGCGGGGAGCTGTTTTTT
cdr3_aa: CASSYSSGPGGELFF